These 16 T cell receptor beta chains were all obtained from the same sample, sequenced in a study of T cell changes during pregnancy in multiple sclerosis. The protocol was immunoSEQ multiplex PCR, while the TCRdb copy is restricted to in-frame clones and leaves out a portion. The sample shows tens of thousands of clones, roughly 90% of them seen only once. The specimen was peripheral blood, collected in the first trimester of pregnancy. These receptors originate from a female donor in good health, enrolled as a control in a pregnancy study.

The genes are TRBV19 and TRBJ2-5, with D possibly TRBD1 on 8 matching bases. The CDR3 has 19 residues. Germline V lookup: CDR1 LNHDA, CDR2 SQIVND (reference sequence). The germline V and J ends were trimmed by 6 bases and 4 bases, with 30 bases remaining between them. The CDR3 is CASSVLQGGPLGTRETQYF. The CDR3 nucleotides read TGTGCCAGTAGCGTACTACAGGGGGGGCCGTTGGGAACAAGAGAGACCCAGTACTTC.

This clone has just one count. This chain joins TRBV4-1 and TRBJ2-7, with 7 bases lining up with TRBD1. CDR1 and CDR2 from the germline V gene are MGHRA and YSYEKL. The junction had 9 bases not matched to a gene; V was cut back by 4 bases and J by 3 bases. This CDR3 is 15 amino acids long. The chain's CDR3 is CASSPPGTDFYEQYF. In nucleotides, the CDR3 is TGCGCCAGCAGCCCTCCCGGGACAGACTTCTACGAGCAGTACTTC.

The genes are TRBV6-5 and TRBJ2-7; maybe TRBD2 (6 bases). Trimming stripped 10 bases from V and 3 bases from J, with 16 bases between. The CDR3 is 13 amino acids. From germline, CDR1 is MNHEY and CDR2 SVGAGI. The CDR3 coding sequence is TGTGCCACCTGGGACTCGGGCAACTACGAGCAGTACTTC. Amino acid sequence: CATWDSGNYEQYF.

This clone was counted a single time. This chain uses TRBV27 with TRBJ2-3; D gene ambiguous. Germline CDR1 reads MNHEY; CDR2 reads SMNVEV (reference sequence). CDR3 length equals 14 residues. Trimming stripped 7 bases from V and 2 bases from J, with 13 bases between. CDR3 amino acids: CASTSLRVTDTQYF. DNA of the CDR3: TGTGCCAGCACTTCCCTGCGAGTCACAGATACGCAGTATTTT.

The sample holds one count of this clone. J is TRBJ2-7 and V is TRBV4-1, with D unclear. The germline V and J ends were trimmed by 0 bases and 4 bases, with 16 bases remaining between them. The CDR3 totals 16 residues. CDR1 is MGHRA, CDR2 YSYEKL, per germline. The CDR3 loop reads CASSQDQTGSRYEQYF. The CDR3 DNA follows: TGCGCCAGCAGCCAAGATCAAACCGGGTCGAGGTACGAGCAGTACTTC.

This chain links TRBV2 with TRBJ1-2, with 7 bases matching TRBD1. Losses at the gene ends were 5 bases for V and 2 bases for J; bases not matched to a gene: 2. Germline loops: CDR1 SNHLY, CDR2 FYNNEI. The CDR3 loop spans 13 amino acids. Written as DNA, the CDR3 is TGTGCCAGCAGTCAGGGACAGAACTATGGCTACACCTTC. It specifies CASSQGQNYGYTF. Variable domain in full (rest from reference TRBV2 and TRBJ1-2): EPEVTQTPSHQVTQMGQEVILRCVPISNHLYFYWYRQILGQKVEFLVSFYNNEISEKSEIFDDQFSVERPDGSNFTLKIRSTKLEDSAMYFCASSQGQNYGYTFGSGTRLTVV.

The V call is TRBV5-4, the J call TRBJ2-5; TRBD1 agrees at 9 bases. From germline, CDR1 is SGHNT and CDR2 YYREEE (reference sequence). V was pared by 5 bases and J by 4 bases, with 9 bases of the junction left unmatched. The CDR3 is 15 amino acids. The CDR3: CASSRTGGSGETQYF. DNA of the CDR3: TGTGCCAGCAGTCGTACAGGGGGCAGCGGAGAGACCCAGTACTTC. Combining the CDR3 with reference TRBV5-4 and TRBJ2-5 gives the whole variable domain ETGVTQSPTHLIKTRGQQVTLRCSSQSGHNTVSWYQQALGQGPQFIFQYYREEENGRGNFPPRFSGLQFPNYSSELNVNALELDDSALYLCASSRTGGSGETQYFGPGTRLLVL.

The CDR3 sequence: CASSSQGAWTEAFF. The CDR3 nucleotides are TGTGCCAGTAGTTCGCAGGGGGCTTGGACTGAAGCTTTCTTT. The V gene is TRBV19, the J gene TRBJ1-1; TRBD1 agrees at 8 bases. The germline V gene has CDR1 LNHDA and CDR2 SQIVND (reference sequence). The length of the CDR3 is 14 residues. After removal of 5 bases from V and 5 bases from J, the junction contained 7 bases not matched to a gene. The complete variable domain, with remaining parts taken from reference TRBV19 and TRBJ1-1, reads DGGITQSPKYLFRKEGQNVTLSCEQNLNHDAMYWYRQDPGQGLRLIYYSQIVNDFQKGDIAEGYSVSREKKESFPLTVTSAQKNPTAFYLCASSSQGAWTEAFFGQGTRLTVV.

The chain links TRBV12-2 to TRBJ2-7; TRBD2, the D gene given by the table, was not confirmed from the DNA. TRBV12-2 is annotated as a pseudogene. The CDR3 has 18 residues. CDR3 bases: TGTGCAAGTCGCTTAGCAAGGCGCCCGGGAGGCCGGACCTACGAGCAGTACTTC. It encodes CASRLARRPGGRTYEQYF.

CDR3 DNA sequence: TGTGCCAGCAGCAGAGGACTAGTAACAGATACGCAGTATTTT. Amino acid sequence: CASSRGLVTDTQYF. This sequence joins TRBV11-3 and TRBJ2-3; the match to TRBD2 covers 7 bases. V lost 5 bases to trimming and J lost 3 bases; unmatched junction nucleotides: 5. Germline values: CDR1 SGHNT, CDR2 YENEEA. This CDR3 contains 14 residues.

The chain employs TRBV14 and TRBJ2-5; D may be TRBD1 (6 bases). V dropped 4 bases and J dropped 5 bases, with 20 bases sitting between them. Germline assignment: CDR1 SGHDN and CDR2 FVKESK. The CDR3 is 16 amino acids. The CDR3 here is CASSLLPQGTKETQYF. The CDR3 DNA reads as TGTGCCAGCAGCCTTCTACCCCAGGGGACCAAGGAGACCCAGTACTTC.

The chain uses TRBV5-1 and TRBJ2-7, with TRBD1 matching over 7 bases. CDR3 length: 14 amino acids. Germline values: CDR1 SGHRS, CDR2 YFSETQ. J was trimmed by 2 bases and V by 4 bases; bases with no gene match: 6. The CDR3 loop is CASSVSGTAYEQYF. For the CDR3, the DNA is TGCGCCAGCAGCGTTTCCGGGACAGCCTACGAGCAGTACTTC.

There are many counts of this clone. The genes are TRBV6-4 and TRBJ1-3; D unclear. The V gene's germline CDR1 is MRHNA and CDR2 SNTAGT. Trimming took 7 bases from V and 7 from J, leaving 8 bases between them. The CDR3 runs 11 residues. CDR3: CASNLWNTIYF. DNA of the CDR3: TGTGCCAGCAATCTATGGAACACCATATATTTT.

The V gene is TRBV5-6, the J gene TRBJ1-1, with 9 bases identical to TRBD1. After removal of 3 bases from V and 7 bases from J, the junction contained 10 bases not matched to a gene. Germline lookup yields CDR1 SGHDT and CDR2 YYEEEE. The CDR3 loop spans 15 amino acids. CDR3 coding DNA: TGTGCCAGCAGCTGGTATTCTGACAGGGGGTATGAAGCTTTCTTT. It encodes CASSWYSDRGYEAFF. Full variable domain (remainder filled in from reference TRBV5-6 and TRBJ1-1): DAGVTQSPTHLIKTRGQQVTLRCSPKSGHDTVSWYQQALGQGPQFIFQYYEEEERQRGNFPDRFSGHQFPNYSSELNVNALLLGDSALYLCASSWYSDRGYEAFFGQGTRLTVV.

The table lists this clone with a count of one. The rearrangement uses TRBV18 and TRBJ2-7; the match to TRBD2 covers 9 bases. Germline lookup yields CDR1 KGHSH and CDR2 LQKENI. This CDR3 spans 16 amino acids. J lost 2 bases, V lost 4 bases, and 9 bases had no gene match. CDR3 sequence (DNA): TGTGCCAGCTCACGCGCCCGAGCGGGAGGACCCTACGAGCAGTACTTC. This gives the protein CASSRARAGGPYEQYF.

This clone was seen only once. The chain recombines TRBV5-4 with TRBJ2-3; 12 positions agree with TRBD1. The CDR3 runs 16 residues. The V gene's germline CDR1 is SGHNT and CDR2 YYREEE (reference sequence). After removal of 0 bases from V and 5 bases from J, the junction contained 4 bases not matched to a gene. As DNA, the CDR3 is TGTGCCAGCAGCTTGGCCGGGACAGGGGGCGTAGATACGCAGTATTTT. Its translation is CASSLAGTGGVDTQYF.